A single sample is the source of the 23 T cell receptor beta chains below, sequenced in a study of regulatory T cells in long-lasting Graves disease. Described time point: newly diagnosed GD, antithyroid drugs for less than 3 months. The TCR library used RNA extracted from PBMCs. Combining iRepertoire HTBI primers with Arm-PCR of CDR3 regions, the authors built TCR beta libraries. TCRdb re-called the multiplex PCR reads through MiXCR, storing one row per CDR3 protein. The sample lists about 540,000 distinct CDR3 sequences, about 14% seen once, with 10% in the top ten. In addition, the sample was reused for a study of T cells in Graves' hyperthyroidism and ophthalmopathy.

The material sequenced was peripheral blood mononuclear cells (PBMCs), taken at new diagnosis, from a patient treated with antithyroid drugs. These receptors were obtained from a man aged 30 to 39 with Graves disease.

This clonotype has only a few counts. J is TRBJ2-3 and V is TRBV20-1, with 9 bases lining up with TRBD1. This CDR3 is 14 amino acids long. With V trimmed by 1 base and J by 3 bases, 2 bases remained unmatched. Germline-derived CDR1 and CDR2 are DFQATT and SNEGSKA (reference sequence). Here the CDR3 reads CSARGTGATDTQYF. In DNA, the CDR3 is TGCAGTGCTAGAGGGACAGGGGCTACAGATACGCAGTATTTT.

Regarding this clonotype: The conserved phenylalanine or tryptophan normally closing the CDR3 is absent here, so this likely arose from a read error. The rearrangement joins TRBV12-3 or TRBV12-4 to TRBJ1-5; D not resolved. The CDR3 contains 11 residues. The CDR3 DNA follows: TGTGCCGGCAGTGTAAGTCAGCCCCAGCATCTT. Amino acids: CAGSVSQPQHL.

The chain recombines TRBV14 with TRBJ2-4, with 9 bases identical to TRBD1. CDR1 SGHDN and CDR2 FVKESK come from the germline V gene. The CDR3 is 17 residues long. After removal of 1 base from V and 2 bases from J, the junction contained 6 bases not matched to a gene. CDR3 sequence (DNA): TGTGCCAGCAGCCAAGGAAGGACAGGGGCCTCCAAAAACATTCAGTACTTC. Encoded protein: CASSQGRTGASKNIQYF.

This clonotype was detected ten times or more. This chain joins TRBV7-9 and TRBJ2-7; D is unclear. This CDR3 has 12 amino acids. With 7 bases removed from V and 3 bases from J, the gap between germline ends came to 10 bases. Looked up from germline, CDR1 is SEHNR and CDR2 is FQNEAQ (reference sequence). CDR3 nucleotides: TGTGCCAGCACCGACTCTTACTACGAGCAGTACTTC. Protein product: CASTDSYYEQYF.

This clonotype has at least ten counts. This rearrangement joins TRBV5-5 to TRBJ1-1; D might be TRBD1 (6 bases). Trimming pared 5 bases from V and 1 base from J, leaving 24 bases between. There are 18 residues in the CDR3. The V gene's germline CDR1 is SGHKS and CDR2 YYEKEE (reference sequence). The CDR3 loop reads CASSRRIPYGTPNTEAFF. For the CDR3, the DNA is TGTGCCAGCAGTCGACGAATCCCCTACGGGACACCGAACACTGAAGCTTTCTTT.

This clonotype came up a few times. The CDR3 region is CASSSAGTGLTLFF. Written as DNA, the CDR3 is TGTGCCAGCAGCTCTGCCGGGACAGGGCTAACCCTGTTTTTT. The chain carries TRBV7-2 and TRBJ1-4; TRBD1 matches 9 bases. The germline gives CDR1 SGHTA, CDR2 FQGNSA. The trim removed 4 bases at V and 14 bases at J, leaving 11 bases unmatched. The CDR3 runs to 14 residues. Filled out from reference TRBV7-2 and TRBJ1-4, the complete variable domain reads GAGVSQSPSNKVTEKGKDVELRCDPISGHTALYWYRQSLGQGLEFLIYFQGNSAPDKSGLPSDRFSAERTGGSVSTLTIQRTQQEDSAVYLCASSSAGTGLTLFFGSGTQLSVL.

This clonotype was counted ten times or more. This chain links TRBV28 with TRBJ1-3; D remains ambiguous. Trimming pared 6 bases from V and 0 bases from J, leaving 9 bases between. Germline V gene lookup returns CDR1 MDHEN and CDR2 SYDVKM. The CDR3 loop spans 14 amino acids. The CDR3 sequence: CASSFPHSGNTIYF. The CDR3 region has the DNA TGTGCCAGCAGCTTCCCACACTCTGGAAACACCATATATTTT.

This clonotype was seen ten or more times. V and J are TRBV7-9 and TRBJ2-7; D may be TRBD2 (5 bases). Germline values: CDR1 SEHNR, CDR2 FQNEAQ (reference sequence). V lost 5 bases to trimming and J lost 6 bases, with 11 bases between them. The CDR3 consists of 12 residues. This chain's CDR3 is CASSPGRGEQYF. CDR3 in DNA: TGTGCCAGCAGCCCGGGCCGGGGCGAGCAGTACTTC.

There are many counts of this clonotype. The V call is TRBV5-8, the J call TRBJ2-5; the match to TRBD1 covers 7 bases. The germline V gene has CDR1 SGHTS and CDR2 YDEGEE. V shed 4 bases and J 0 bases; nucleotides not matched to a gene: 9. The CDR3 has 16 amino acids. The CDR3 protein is CASSRPGTAYQETQYF. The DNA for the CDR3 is TGTGCCAGCAGCCGCCCTGGGACAGCCTACCAAGAGACCCAGTACTTC. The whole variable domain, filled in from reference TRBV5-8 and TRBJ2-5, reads EAGVTQSPTHLIKTRGQQATLRCSPISGHTSVYWYQQALGLGLQFLLWYDEGEERNRGNFPPRFSGRQFPNYSSELNVNALELEDSALYLCASSRPGTAYQETQYFGPGTRLLVL.

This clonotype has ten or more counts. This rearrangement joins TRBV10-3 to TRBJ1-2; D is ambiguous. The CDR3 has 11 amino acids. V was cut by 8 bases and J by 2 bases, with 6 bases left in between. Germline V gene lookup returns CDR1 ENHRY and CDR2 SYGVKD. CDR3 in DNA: TGTGCCATCCCGGAGAACTATGGCTACACCTTC. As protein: CAIPENYGYTF.

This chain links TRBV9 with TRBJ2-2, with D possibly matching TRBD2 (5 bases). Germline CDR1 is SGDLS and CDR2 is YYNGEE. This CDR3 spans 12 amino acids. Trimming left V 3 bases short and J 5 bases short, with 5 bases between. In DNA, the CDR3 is TGTGCCAGCAGCGGGAGGACCGGGGAGCTGTTTTTT. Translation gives CASSGRTGELFF.

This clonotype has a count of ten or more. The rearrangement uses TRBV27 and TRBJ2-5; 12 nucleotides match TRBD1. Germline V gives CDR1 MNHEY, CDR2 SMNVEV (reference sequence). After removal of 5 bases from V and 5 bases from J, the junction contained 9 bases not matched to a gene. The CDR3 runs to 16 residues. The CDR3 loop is CASSPLGQGAGETQYF. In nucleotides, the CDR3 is TGTGCCAGCAGTCCACTGGGACAGGGGGCCGGGGAGACCCAGTACTTC.

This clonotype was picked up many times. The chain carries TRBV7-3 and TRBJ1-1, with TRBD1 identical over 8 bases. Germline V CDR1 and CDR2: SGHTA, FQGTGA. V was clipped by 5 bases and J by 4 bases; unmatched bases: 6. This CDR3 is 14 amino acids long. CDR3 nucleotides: TGTGCCAGCAGCCCGACCACAGGGGGCACTGAAGCTTTCTTT. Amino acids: CASSPTTGGTEAFF.

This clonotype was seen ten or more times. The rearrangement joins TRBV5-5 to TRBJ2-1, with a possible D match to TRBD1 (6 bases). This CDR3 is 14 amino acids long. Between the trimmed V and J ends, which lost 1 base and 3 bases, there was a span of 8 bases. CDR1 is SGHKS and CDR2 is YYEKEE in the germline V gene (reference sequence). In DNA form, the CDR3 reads TGTGCCAGCAGCTTGAACAGGGTCTACAATGAGCAGTTCTTC. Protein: CASSLNRVYNEQFF.

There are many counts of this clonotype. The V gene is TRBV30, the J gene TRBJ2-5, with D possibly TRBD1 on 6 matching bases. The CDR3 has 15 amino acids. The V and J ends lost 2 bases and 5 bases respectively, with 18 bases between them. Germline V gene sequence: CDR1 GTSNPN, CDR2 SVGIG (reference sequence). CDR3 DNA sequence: TGTGCCTGGAGTCAGGGGTCATCCCAAAGGGAGACCCAGTACTTC. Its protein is CAWSQGSSQRETQYF.

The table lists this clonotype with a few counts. In DNA form, the CDR3 reads TGTGCCAGCAGTTCCCCCAAGTACGAGCAGTACTTC. This codes for CASSSPKYEQYF. The V and J genes are TRBV2 and TRBJ2-7; no firm D call. CDR3 length: 12 amino acids. Trimming removed 5 bases from V and 4 bases from J, with 9 bases in between. From germline, CDR1 is SNHLY and CDR2 FYNNEI. Full variable domain (remainder filled in from reference TRBV2 and TRBJ2-7): EPEVTQTPSHQVTQMGQEVILRCVPISNHLYFYWYRQILGQKVEFLVSFYNNEISEKSEIFDDQFSVERPDGSNFTLKIRSTKLEDSAMYFCASSSPKYEQYFGPGTRLTVT.

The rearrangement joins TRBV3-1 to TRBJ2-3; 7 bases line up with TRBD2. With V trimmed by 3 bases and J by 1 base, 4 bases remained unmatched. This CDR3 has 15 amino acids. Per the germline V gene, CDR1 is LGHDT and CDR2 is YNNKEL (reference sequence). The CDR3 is CASSQGRGGTDTQYF. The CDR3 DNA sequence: TGTGCCAGCAGCCAGGGCCGGGGGGGCACAGATACGCAGTATTTT.

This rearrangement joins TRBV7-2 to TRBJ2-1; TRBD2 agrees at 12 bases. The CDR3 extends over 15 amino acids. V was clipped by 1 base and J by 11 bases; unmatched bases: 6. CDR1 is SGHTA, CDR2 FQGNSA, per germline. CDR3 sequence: CASSLDTSGRRKQFF. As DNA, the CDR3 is TGTGCCAGCAGCTTAGATACTAGCGGGAGGAGAAAGCAGTTCTTC.

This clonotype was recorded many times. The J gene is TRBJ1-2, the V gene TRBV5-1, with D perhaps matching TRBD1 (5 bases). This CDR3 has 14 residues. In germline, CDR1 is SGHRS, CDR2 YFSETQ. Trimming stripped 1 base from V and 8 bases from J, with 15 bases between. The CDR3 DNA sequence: TGCGCCAGCAGCTTGAGGGGCGAATCCGACGGCTACACCTTC. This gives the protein CASSLRGESDGYTF.

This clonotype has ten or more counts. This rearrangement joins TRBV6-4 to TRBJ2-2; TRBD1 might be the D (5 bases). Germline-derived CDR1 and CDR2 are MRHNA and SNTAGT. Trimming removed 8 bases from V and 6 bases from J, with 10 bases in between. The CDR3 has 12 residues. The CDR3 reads CASGQGAGELFF. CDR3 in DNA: TGTGCCAGCGGCCAGGGTGCCGGGGAGCTGTTTTTT.

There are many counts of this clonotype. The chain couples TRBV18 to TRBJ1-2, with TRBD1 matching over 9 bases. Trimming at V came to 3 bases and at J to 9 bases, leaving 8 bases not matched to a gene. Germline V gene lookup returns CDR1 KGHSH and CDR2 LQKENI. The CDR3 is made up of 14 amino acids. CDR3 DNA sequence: TGTGCCAGCTCACCCTTGGACAGGGGTAACAGCTACACCTTC. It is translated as CASSPLDRGNSYTF. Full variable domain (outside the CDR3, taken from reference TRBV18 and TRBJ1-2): NAGVMQNPRHLVRRRGQEARLRCSPMKGHSHVYWYRQLPEEGLKFMVYLQKENIIDESGMPKERFSAEFPKEGPSILRIQQVVRGDSAAYFCASSPLDRGNSYTFGSGTRLTVV.

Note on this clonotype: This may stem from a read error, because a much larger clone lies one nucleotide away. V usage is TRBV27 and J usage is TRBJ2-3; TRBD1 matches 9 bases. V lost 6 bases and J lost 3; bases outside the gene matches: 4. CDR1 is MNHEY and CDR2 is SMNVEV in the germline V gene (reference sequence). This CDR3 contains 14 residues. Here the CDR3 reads CASREDRGTDTQYF. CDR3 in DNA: TGTGCCAGCAGAGAGGACAGGGGAACAGATACGCAGTATTTT.

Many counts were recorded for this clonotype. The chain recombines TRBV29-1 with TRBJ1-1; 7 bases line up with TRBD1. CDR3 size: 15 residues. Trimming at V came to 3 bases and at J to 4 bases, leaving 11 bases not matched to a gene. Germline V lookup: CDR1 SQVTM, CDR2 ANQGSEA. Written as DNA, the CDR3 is TGCAGCGTTGACAATCCCGGGACAGTGGGCACTGAAGCTTTCTTT. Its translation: CSVDNPGTVGTEAFF.